This is a list of T cell receptor beta chains from one sample in a study of Graves' ophthalmopathy and Graves' hyperthyroidism. One entry per CDR3 protein, called by TCRdb with MiXCR from the multiplex PCR reads. The sample lists about 480,000 distinct CDR3 sequences, approximately 15% occurring once. The specimen was blood. These receptors were collected from a woman aged 25 to 45 with Graves' ophthalmopathy. CDR3s include the opening cysteine and the closing phenylalanine or tryptophan. The D gene is left open where the match is weak. Clone size, where shown, is once, few, many, or a class for clones that have expanded.

V gene,D gene,J gene,clone size,CDR3 DNA,CDR3 protein
TRBV5-1,TRBD1,TRBJ2-7,many,TGCGCCAGCAGCTCAGACAGGGCAGCCAACGAGCAGTACTTC,CASSSDRAANEQYF
TRBV30,TRBD2,TRBJ2-7,many,TGTGCCTGGAGAACCGTGGGGGGGTACGAGCAGTACTTC,CAWRTVGGYEQYF
TRBV20-1,-,TRBJ2-7,many,TGCAGTGCCGTCTTGACAGGAAGGGGGATGGGGGAGCAGTACTTC,CSAVLTGRGMGEQYF
TRBV12-3/TRBV12-4,-,TRBJ1-3,many,TGTGCCAGCCCCGGGGGGTCCTCTGGAAACACCATATATTTT,CASPGGSSGNTIYF
TRBV7-9,-,TRBJ2-7,many,TGTGCCAGCAGCTATGCCACCTACGAGCAGTACTTC,CASSYATYEQYF
TRBV4-1,TRBD1,TRBJ2-7,few,TGCGCCAGCAGCCAAGGAGGAGGCCCCGGGACAGGGGGCTACGAGCAGTACTTC,CASSQGGGPGTGGYEQYF
TRBV30,-,TRBJ1-1,-,TGTGCCTGGAGTGTTTTCACTGAAGCTTTCTTT,CAWSVFTEAFF
TRBV4-1,-,TRBJ1-2,-,TGCGCCAGCAGCCAAGACAGATTTTATGGCTACACCTTC,CASSQDRFYGYTF
TRBV6-1,-,TRBJ1-6,-,TGTGCCAGCGGAAGGGGTCGGGATAATTCACCCCTCCACTTT,CASGRGRDNSPLHF
TRBV12-3/TRBV12-4,-,TRBJ1-5,-,TGTGCCAGCAGCCTACTGGAAAGGGGGAGTCAGCCCCAGCATTTT,CASSLLERGSQPQHF
TRBV5-1,-,TRBJ1-5,many,TGCGCCAGCAGCTTGGAGTTTAATCAGCCCCAGCATTTT,CASSLEFNQPQHF
TRBV20-1,-,TRBJ1-2,many,TGCAGTGCTGGACAGCCAAACTATGGCTACACCTTC,CSAGQPNYGYTF
TRBV3-1,TRBD2,TRBJ2-5,many,TGTGCCAGCACCCAAAGCGGGCTAGCGGAGCGCACCCAGTACTTC,CASTQSGLAERTQYF
TRBV6-5,-,TRBJ1-1,many,TGTGCCAGCAGTTCGAGGACAGCTAACACTGAAGCTTTCTTT,CASSSRTANTEAFF
TRBV6-1,-,TRBJ2-7,many,TGTGCCAGCAGCCAGGGGCAGGTATACGAGCAGTACTTC,CASSQGQVYEQYF
TRBV6-1,-,TRBJ1-2,many,TGTGCCAGCAGTGAAAAAGTAGGGCTGGGCTACACCTTC,CASSEKVGLGYTF
TRBV30,TRBD1,TRBJ1-1,few,TGTGCCTGGAGTGGGGACAGGCGGAACACTGAAGCTTTCTTT,CAWSGDRRNTEAFF
TRBV29-1,-,TRBJ1-2,many,TGCAGCGTTGAAAGACAGTCTGGCTACACCTTC,CSVERQSGYTF
TRBV5-6,-,TRBJ1-2,-,TGTGCCAGCAGCTTTGATTGGACAGAGCTATATGGCTACACCTTC,CASSFDWTELYGYTF
TRBV7-9,-,TRBJ1-2,many,TGTGCCAGCAGGGGCGGCCCATATGGCTACACCTTC,CASRGGPYGYTF
TRBV10-3,-,TRBJ2-7,many,TGTGCCATCAGTGAAGGGGAACCCTACGAGCAGTACTTC,CAISEGEPYEQYF
TRBV12-3/TRBV12-4,TRBD2,TRBJ2-7,many,TGTGCCAGCAGCTCTCCGGGACTACCGTCCTACGAGCAGTACTTC,CASSSPGLPSYEQYF
TRBV30,-,TRBJ1-1,few,TGTGCCTGGATGCTGAGGGGGTTTGAAGCTTTCTTT,CAWMLRGFEAFF
TRBV6-5,-,TRBJ2-5,-,TGTGCCAGCAGTTACTCGAATTGGCCTACCGAGAGAAAAGAGACCCAGTACTTC,CASSYSNWPTERKETQYF
TRBV9,-,TRBJ2-2,few,TGTGCCAGCAGCGTAGAATCTCAAGGAGCGACGAACACCGGGGAGCTGTTTTTT,CASSVESQGATNTGELFF
TRBV6-5,-,TRBJ1-3,many,TGTGCCAGCAGTTACAGGGGTGGGGAAGGAAACACCATATATTTT,CASSYRGGEGNTIYF
TRBV29-1,TRBD2,TRBJ2-7,many,TGCAGCGTTGAACTAGCGGGAGACCCGTTCTCCTACGAGCAGTACTTC,CSVELAGDPFSYEQYF
TRBV30,-,TRBJ2-4,few,TGTGCCTGGAGTGTTGGAGTAGGGGACATTAAGTACTTC,CAWSVGVGDIKYF
TRBV27,-,TRBJ2-6,many,TGTGCCAGCAAAAGCCCCCTACGCTCTGGGGCCAACGTCCTGACTTTC,CASKSPLRSGANVLTF
TRBV19,TRBD1,TRBJ1-1,few,TGTGCCAGTTACCGGGACAGGGGGCCACCTCTCTTT,CASYRDRGPPLF
TRBV27,-,TRBJ1-1,many,TGTGCCAGCAGTTCCAGGGAGGACACTGAAGCTTTCTTT,CASSSREDTEAFF
TRBV12-3/TRBV12-4,TRBD1,TRBJ1-5,few,TGTGCCAGCAGCCAGACAGGGGGGGACAATCAGCCCCAGCATTTT,CASSQTGGDNQPQHF
TRBV11-1,TRBD1,TRBJ1-1,many,TGTGCCAGCAGCTTTACCCGGGACAGGGGTACGAACACTGAAGCTTTCTTT,CASSFTRDRGTNTEAFF
TRBV20-1,TRBD1,TRBJ1-1,many,TGCAGTGCAAGGGGACAGCCGAACACTGAAGCTTTCTTT,CSARGQPNTEAFF
TRBV6-2/TRBV6-3,-,TRBJ2-7,-,TGTGCCAGCTCAAAGGACAGAAACAACTACGAGCAGTACTTC,CASSKDRNNYEQYF